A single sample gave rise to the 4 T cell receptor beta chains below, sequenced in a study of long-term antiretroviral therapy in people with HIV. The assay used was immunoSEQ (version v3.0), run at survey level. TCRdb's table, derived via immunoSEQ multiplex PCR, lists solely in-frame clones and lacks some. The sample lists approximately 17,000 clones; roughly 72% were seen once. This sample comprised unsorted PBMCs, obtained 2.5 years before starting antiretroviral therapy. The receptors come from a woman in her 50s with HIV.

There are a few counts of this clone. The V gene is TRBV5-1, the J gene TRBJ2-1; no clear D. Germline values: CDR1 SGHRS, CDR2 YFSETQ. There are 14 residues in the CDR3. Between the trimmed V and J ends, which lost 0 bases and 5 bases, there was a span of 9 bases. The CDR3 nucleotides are TGCGCCAGCAGCTTGGCAATCCGCGACAATGAGCAGTTCTTC. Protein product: CASSLAIRDNEQFF.

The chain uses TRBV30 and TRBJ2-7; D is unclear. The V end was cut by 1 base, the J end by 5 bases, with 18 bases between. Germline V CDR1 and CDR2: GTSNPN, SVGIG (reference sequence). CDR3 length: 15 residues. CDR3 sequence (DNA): TGTGCCTGGAGTGCCCAAGGTAGGGCACCCGACGAGCAGTACGTC. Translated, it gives CAWSAQGRAPDEQYV.

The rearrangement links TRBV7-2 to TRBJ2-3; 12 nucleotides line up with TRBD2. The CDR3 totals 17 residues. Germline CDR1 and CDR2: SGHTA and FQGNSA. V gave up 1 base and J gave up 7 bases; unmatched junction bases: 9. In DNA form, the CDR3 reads TGTGCCAGCAGCTTAGGGGCTAGCGGGGGGGCCGTGTATACGCAGTATTTT. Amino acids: CASSLGASGGAVYTQYF.

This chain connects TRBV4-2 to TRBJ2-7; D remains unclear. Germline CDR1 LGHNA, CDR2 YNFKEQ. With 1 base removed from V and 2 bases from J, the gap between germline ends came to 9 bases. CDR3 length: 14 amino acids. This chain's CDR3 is CASSQGPETYEQYF. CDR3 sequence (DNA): TGTGCCAGCAGCCAAGGTCCAGAAACCTACGAGCAGTACTTC.